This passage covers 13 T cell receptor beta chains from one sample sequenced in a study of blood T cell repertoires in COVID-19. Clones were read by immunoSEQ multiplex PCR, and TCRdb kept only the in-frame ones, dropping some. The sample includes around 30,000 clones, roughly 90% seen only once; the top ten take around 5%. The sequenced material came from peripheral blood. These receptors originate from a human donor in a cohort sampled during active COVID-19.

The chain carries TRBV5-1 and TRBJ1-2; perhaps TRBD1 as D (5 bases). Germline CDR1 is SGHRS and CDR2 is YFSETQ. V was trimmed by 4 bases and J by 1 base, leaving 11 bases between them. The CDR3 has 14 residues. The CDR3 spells CASSLSTDNYGYTF. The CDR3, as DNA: TGCGCCAGCAGCCTGTCGACAGATAACTATGGCTACACCTTC.

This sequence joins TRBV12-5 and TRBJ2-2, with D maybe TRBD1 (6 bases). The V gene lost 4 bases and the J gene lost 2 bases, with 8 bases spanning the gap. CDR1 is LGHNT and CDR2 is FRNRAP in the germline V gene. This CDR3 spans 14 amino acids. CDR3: CASGWDINTGELFF. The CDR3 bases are TGTGCTAGTGGTTGGGACATAAACACCGGGGAGCTGTTTTTT.

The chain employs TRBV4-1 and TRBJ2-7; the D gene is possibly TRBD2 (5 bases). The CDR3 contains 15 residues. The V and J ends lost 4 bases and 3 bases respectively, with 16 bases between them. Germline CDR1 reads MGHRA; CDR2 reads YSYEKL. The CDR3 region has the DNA TGCGCCAGCAGCCCGGCGGGCCGGAGTTTCTACGAGCAGTACTTC. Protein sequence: CASSPAGRSFYEQYF.

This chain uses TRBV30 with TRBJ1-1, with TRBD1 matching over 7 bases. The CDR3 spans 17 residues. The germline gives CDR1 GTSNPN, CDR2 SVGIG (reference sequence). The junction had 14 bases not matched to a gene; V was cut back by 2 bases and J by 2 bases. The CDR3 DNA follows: TGTGCCTGGAGTCTCAGGGGGATGATTACCCTAAACACTGAAGCTTTCTTT. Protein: CAWSLRGMITLNTEAFF.

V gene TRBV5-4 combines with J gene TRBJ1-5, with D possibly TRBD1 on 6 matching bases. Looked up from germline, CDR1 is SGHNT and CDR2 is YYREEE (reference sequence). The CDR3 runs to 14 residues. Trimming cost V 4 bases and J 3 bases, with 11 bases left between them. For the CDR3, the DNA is TGTGCCAGCAGCCCGGACAGATCCAATCAGCCCCAGCATTTT. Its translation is CASSPDRSNQPQHF.

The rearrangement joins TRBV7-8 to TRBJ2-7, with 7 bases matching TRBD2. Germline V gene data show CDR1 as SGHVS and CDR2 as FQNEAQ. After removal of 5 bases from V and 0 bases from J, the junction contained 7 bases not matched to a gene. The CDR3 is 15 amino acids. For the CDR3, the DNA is TGTGCCAGCAGCCCACTCGGGGGGATCTCCTACGAGCAGTACTTC. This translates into CASSPLGGISYEQYF.

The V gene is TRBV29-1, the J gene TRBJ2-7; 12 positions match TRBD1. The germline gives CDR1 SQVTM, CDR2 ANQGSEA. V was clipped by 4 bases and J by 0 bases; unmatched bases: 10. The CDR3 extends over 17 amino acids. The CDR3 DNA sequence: TGCAGCGTTGGTTGGGACAGGGGGCCTGGAAGCTCCTACGAGCAGTACTTC. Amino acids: CSVGWDRGPGSSYEQYF.

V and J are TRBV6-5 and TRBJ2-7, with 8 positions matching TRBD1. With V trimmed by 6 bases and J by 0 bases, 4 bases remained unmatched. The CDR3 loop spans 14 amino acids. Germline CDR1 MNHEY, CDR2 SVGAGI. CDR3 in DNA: TGTGCCAGCAGCAGGGGGCGCAGCTCCTACGAGCAGTACTTC. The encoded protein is CASSRGRSSYEQYF.

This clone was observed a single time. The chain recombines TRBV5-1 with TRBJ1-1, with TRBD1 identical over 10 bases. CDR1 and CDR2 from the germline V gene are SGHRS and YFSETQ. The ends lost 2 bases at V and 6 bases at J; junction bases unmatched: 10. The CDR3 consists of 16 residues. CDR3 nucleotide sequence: TGCGCCAGCAGCTTTGGGGTAAGACAGGGGGCCCCTGAAGCTTTCTTT. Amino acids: CASSFGVRQGAPEAFF.

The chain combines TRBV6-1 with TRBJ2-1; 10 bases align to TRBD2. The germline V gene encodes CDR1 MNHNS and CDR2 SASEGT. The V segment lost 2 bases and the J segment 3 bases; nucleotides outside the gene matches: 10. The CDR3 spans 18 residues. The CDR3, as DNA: TGTGCCAGCAGTGAATGGGCCTCTAGCGGGGGAAACTACAATGAGCAGTTCTTC. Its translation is CASSEWASSGGNYNEQFF.

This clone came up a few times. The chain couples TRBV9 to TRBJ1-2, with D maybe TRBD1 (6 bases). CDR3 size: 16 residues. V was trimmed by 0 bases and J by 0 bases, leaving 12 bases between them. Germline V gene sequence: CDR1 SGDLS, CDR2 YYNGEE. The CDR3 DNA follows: TGTGCCAGCAGCGTAGGGCAGGGGACGTCTAACTATGGCTACACCTTC. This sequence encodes CASSVGQGTSNYGYTF.

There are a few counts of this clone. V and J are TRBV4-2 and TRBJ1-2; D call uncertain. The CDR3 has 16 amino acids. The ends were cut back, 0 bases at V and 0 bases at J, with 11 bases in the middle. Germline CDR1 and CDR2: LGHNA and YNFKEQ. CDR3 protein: CASSQEARQANYGYTF. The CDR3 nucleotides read TGTGCCAGCAGCCAAGAAGCCCGTCAAGCTAACTATGGCTACACCTTC.

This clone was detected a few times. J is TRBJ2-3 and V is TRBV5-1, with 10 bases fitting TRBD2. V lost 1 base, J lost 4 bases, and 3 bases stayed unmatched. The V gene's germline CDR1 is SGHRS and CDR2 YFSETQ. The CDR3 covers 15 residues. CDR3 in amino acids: CASSLTSGVADTQYF. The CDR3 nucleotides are TGCGCCAGCAGCTTGACTAGCGGGGTCGCAGATACGCAGTATTTT.